This is a list of T cell receptor beta chains from one sample in a study of blood T cell repertoires in COVID-19. Assay used: immunoSEQ multiplex PCR; TCRdb lists only in-frame clones, some missing. Of roughly 220,000 clones listed, around 84% were seen once; the top ten hold 3%. Input material: peripheral blood. All receptors derive from a man aged 60-69 years with acute or convalescent COVID-19. Each CDR3 is given with its conserved first and last residue. D genes are given only for firm matches. Clone size is shown for a subset of rows, as once, few, many or a class of expanded clone.

J gene,V gene,clone size,D gene,CDR3 protein,CDR3 DNA
TRBJ2-1,TRBV2,-,TRBD2,CASKVSGGYYNEQFF,TGTGCCAGCAAGGTGAGCGGGGGGTACTACAATGAGCAGTTCTTC
TRBJ1-1,TRBV18,-,TRBD1,CASSQQGANTEAFF,TGTGCCAGCTCACAACAGGGGGCTAACACTGAAGCTTTCTTT
TRBJ2-1,TRBV28,-,-,CASSLWRGPGDEQFF,TGTGCCAGCAGCCTGTGGCGGGGGCCCGGTGATGAGCAGTTCTTC
TRBJ2-5,TRBV19,-,TRBD2,CASSVSGGQETQYF,TGTGCCAGTAGTGTTAGCGGGGGTCAAGAGACCCAGTACTTC
TRBJ2-7,TRBV18,-,-,CASSPRGTPGRGSSYEQYF,TGTGCCAGCTCTCCGCGTGGGACACCAGGAAGGGGCAGCTCCTACGAGCAGTACTTC
TRBJ2-7,TRBV11-1,-,TRBD2,CASSLSSGASYEQYF,TGTGCCAGCAGCTTATCTAGCGGGGCCTCCTACGAGCAGTACTTC
TRBJ2-3,TRBV19,-,-,CASSISGGSTDTQYF,TGTGCCAGTAGTATCAGTGGCGGGAGCACAGATACGCAGTATTTT
TRBJ1-1,TRBV6-5,-,-,CASSRQGSVGTEAFF,TGTGCCAGCAGTCGCCAGGGGTCTGTAGGCACTGAAGCTTTCTTT
TRBJ2-4,TRBV9,-,-,CASSPAPVGAKNIQYF,TGTGCCAGCAGCCCCGCGCCGGTCGGAGCCAAAAACATTCAGTACTTC
TRBJ2-1,TRBV10-3,-,-,CTISRTDNEQFF,TGTACCATCAGCCGGACAGACAATGAGCAGTTCTTC
TRBJ1-2,TRBV21-1,-,-,CASPFPGYTF,TGTGCCAGCCCGTTTCCGGGCTACACCTTC
TRBJ1-1,TRBV5-1,-,-,CASRTGSLDTEAFF,TGCGCCAGCAGGACAGGTTCCTTGGACACTGAAGCTTTCTTT
TRBJ2-1,TRBV6-5,-,-,CASSSTGPPYNEQFF,TGTGCCAGCAGTTCCACAGGGCCCCCCTACAATGAGCAGTTCTTC
TRBJ2-5,TRBV6-2/TRBV6-3,-,-,CASSSHGRGYQETQYF,TGTGCCAGCAGTTCCCACGGACGGGGGTACCAAGAGACCCAGTACTTC
TRBJ1-3,TRBV28,-,-,CASRSGPGGNTIYF,TGTGCCAGCAGGTCAGGGCCCGGCGGAAACACCATATATTTT
TRBJ2-7,TRBV7-2,-,TRBD2,CASSPRTSGGARYEQYF,TGTGCCAGCAGCCCACGGACTAGCGGGGGGGCTCGATACGAGCAGTACTTC
TRBJ1-4,TRBV18,-,-,CASSREGEKLFF,TGTGCCAGCTCACGGGAGGGGGAAAAACTGTTTTTT
TRBJ2-3,TRBV6-5,-,TRBD1,CASSQDRGGLVTQYF,TGTGCCAGCAGCCAGGACAGGGGGGGACTTGTTACGCAGTATTTT
TRBJ2-1,TRBV13,-,-,CASSSDLRRDNEQFF,TGTGCCAGCAGCTCAGATTTGCGCAGGGACAATGAGCAGTTCTTC
TRBJ1-2,TRBV3-1/TRBV3-2,-,-,CASSQGGLRGYTF,TGTGCCAGCAGCCAGGGTGGGTTGCGGGGCTACACCTTC
TRBJ2-5,TRBV19,-,-,CASSISQETQYF,TGTGCCAGTAGTATATCTCAAGAGACCCAGTACTTC
TRBJ2-7,TRBV2,-,-,CASSAQQGPYEQYF,TGTGCCAGCAGCGCACAACAGGGTCCCTACGAGCAGTACTTC
TRBJ1-2,TRBV19,-,TRBD1,CASSIAGAGGIYGYTF,TGTGCCAGTAGTATAGCAGGGGCAGGGGGGATCTATGGCTACACCTTC
TRBJ2-5,TRBV7-3,-,TRBD1,CASSFRTGGLETQYF,TGTGCCAGCAGCTTCCGGACAGGGGGCTTGGAGACCCAGTACTTC
TRBJ1-1,TRBV9,-,-,CASGLGGAGNTEAFF,TGTGCCAGCGGCCTGGGAGGAGCAGGGAACACTGAAGCTTTCTTT
TRBJ2-5,TRBV9,-,-,CASSPMNSGPETQYF,TGTGCCAGCAGCCCGATGAACAGCGGGCCAGAGACCCAGTACTTC
TRBJ2-7,TRBV7-2,-,TRBD2,CASSPRASGGAQDEQYF,TGTGCCAGCAGCCCCCGGGCTAGCGGGGGGGCCCAGGACGAGCAGTACTTC
TRBJ2-2,TRBV9,-,TRBD2,CASSVLTSGGTNTGELFF,TGTGCCAGCAGCGTCCTGACTAGCGGGGGGACCAACACCGGGGAGCTGTTTTTT
TRBJ2-1,TRBV6-2/TRBV6-3,-,-,CASSDPRQAKGEQFF,TGTGCCAGCAGTGATCCGAGACAGGCTAAAGGTGAGCAGTTCTTC
TRBJ2-2,TRBV11-3,-,TRBD2,CASSLALGTSGGENTGELFF,TGTGCCAGCAGCTTAGCCCTCGGGACTAGCGGGGGGGAGAACACCGGGGAGCTGTTTTTT
TRBJ2-1,TRBV3-1/TRBV3-2,-,TRBD2,CASSPFLAAGGNNEQFF,TGTGCCAGCAGCCCCTTTTTGGCAGCGGGAGGTAACAATGAGCAGTTCTTC
TRBJ1-2,TRBV5-8,-,-,CASSHRVLLTNYGYTF,TGTGCCAGCAGCCATCGGGTCCTCCTCACTAACTATGGCTACACCTTC
TRBJ1-6,TRBV20-1,-,-,CSASPGGWNSPLHF,TGCAGTGCTAGTCCGGGGGGCTGGAATTCACCCCTCCACTTT
TRBJ2-5,TRBV7-2,-,-,CASSPSRGNQETQYF,TGTGCCAGCAGCCCCTCGAGGGGGAACCAAGAGACCCAGTACTTC
TRBJ1-1,TRBV3-1/TRBV3-2,-,-,CASSQGEPGPNTEAFF,TGTGCCAGCAGCCAAGGCGAGCCAGGGCCTAACACTGAAGCTTTCTTT
TRBJ1-6,TRBV7-6,-,-,CASSLVVAPGDSPLHF,TGTGCCAGCAGCTTAGTAGTGGCACCGGGAGATTCACCCCTCCACTTT
TRBJ2-1,TRBV5-1,-,-,CASSIQTRSYNEQFF,TGCGCCAGCAGCATACAGACCCGCTCCTACAATGAGCAGTTCTTC
TRBJ2-1,TRBV4-1,-,TRBD2,CASSQDLAGVPYNEQFF,TGCGCCAGCAGCCAAGATCTAGCGGGGGTTCCCTACAATGAGCAGTTCTTC
TRBJ2-7,TRBV19,few,-,CASSSRTEASYEQYF,TGTGCCAGTAGTTCCCGGACGGAGGCCTCCTACGAGCAGTACTTC
TRBJ2-5,TRBV5-1,-,-,CASSISGETQYF,TGCGCCAGCAGTATCTCGGGGGAGACCCAGTACTTC
TRBJ1-3,TRBV20-1,once,-,CSASLGGARYSGNTIYF,TGCAGTGCTAGTTTGGGGGGGGCCCGATACTCTGGAAACACCATATATTTT
TRBJ1-4,TRBV28,-,TRBD1,CASSFRQGGEKLFF,TGTGCCAGCAGTTTCCGACAGGGGGGTGAAAAACTGTTTTTT
TRBJ2-5,TRBV5-1,-,TRBD2,CASSPGVLAAQETQYF,TGCGCCAGCAGCCCTGGGGTACTAGCGGCGCAAGAGACCCAGTACTTC
TRBJ2-1,TRBV18,-,-,CASSPTPDEQFF,TGTGCCAGCTCACCCACTCCGGATGAGCAGTTCTTC
TRBJ2-7,TRBV27,once,-,CASSNLRTVAGEQYF,TGTGCCAGCAGTAACCTTCGGACAGTAGCAGGCGAGCAGTACTTC
TRBJ2-7,TRBV9,-,TRBD2,CASSVLADHYEQYF,TGTGCCAGCAGCGTACTAGCGGACCACTACGAGCAGTACTTC
TRBJ1-1,TRBV5-4,few,TRBD1,CASSPGTGSEVEAFF,TGTGCCAGCAGCCCAGGGACAGGGTCGGAGGTTGAAGCTTTCTTT
TRBJ1-3,TRBV28,-,-,CASMGPGTGNTIYF,TGTGCCAGCATGGGTCCAGGGACAGGAAACACCATATATTTT
TRBJ1-5,TRBV7-9,-,TRBD1,CASSPGTGNQPQHF,TGTGCCAGCAGCCCCGGGACAGGGAATCAGCCCCAGCATTTT
TRBJ2-5,TRBV2,-,TRBD1,CASKRTGGGGETQYF,TGTGCCAGCAAACGGACAGGGGGCGGAGGGGAGACCCAGTACTTC